This TCR beta chain was identified in a study of blood T cell repertoires in COVID-19. Study details: Researchers got acute and convalescent COVID-19 samples from the United States, Italy and Spain. PBMCs, B-cell-depleted T cells, or T cells provided the cDNA or gDNA that made up the material.

This clone was found a few times. Categorization into cohorts depended on clinical history that participants reported. In the original processing: By means of reference gene primer amplification, nucleated cell counts were estimated. Produced via immunoSEQ multiplex PCR; TCRdb's table is partial and in-frame only. V and J calls plus clone size are reproduced from that table; the DNA served to infer D and trimming. The sample holds about 170,000 clones, roughly four fifths seen once. Germline V CDR1 and CDR2: SGHNT, YYREEE (reference sequence). V was pared by 1 base and J by 8 bases, with 12 bases between. The CDR3 is 13 residues long.

The V gene is TRBV5-4, the J gene TRBJ1-2, with D perhaps TRBD1 (6 bases). This clonotype was sampled from a man aged 50 or older who had recovered from COVID-19. Sequenced: PBMCs or T cells enriched from blood (not recorded which). CDR3 nucleotides: TGTGCCAGCAGCTTGACAGGGCTGTCCGGCTACACCTTC. It translates to CASSLTGLSGYTF.